A single sample is the source of the 17 T cell receptor beta chains below, sequenced in a study of cytomegalovirus exposure and HLA in healthy donors. The assay was immunoSEQ multiplex PCR, and TCRdb's table has in-frame clones only and misses some. The table lists more than 150,000 clones, 80% to 85% of them singletons. Input material: PBMCs. The receptors shown here come from a woman between 18 and 29 years old in good health and CMV-seropositive.

This sequence joins TRBV7-9 and TRBJ2-7, with 7 nucleotides matching TRBD1. The CDR3 sequence is 13 residues long. Trimming cost V 5 bases and J 1 base; bases outside gene matches: 2. Germline CDR1 is SEHNR and CDR2 is FQNEAQ (reference sequence). CDR3 residues: CASSQTGSYEQYF. The CDR3 DNA sequence: TGTGCCAGCAGCCAGACAGGGTCCTACGAGCAGTACTTC.

This clone turned up a few times. The chain couples TRBV19 to TRBJ1-2; the D is unclear. The CDR3 extends over 12 amino acids. Germline values: CDR1 LNHDA, CDR2 SQIVND (reference sequence). Trimming removed 3 bases from V and 3 bases from J, with 5 bases in between. CDR3 nucleotides: TGTGCCAGTAGTATGGCAGACTATGGCTACACCTTC. This gives the protein CASSMADYGYTF.

V gene TRBV5-1 combines with J gene TRBJ1-6; D is possibly TRBD1 (6 bases). Trimming pared 0 bases from V and 0 bases from J, leaving 19 bases between. The CDR3 is 20 amino acids. CDR1 and CDR2 from the germline V gene are SGHRS and YFSETQ. Here the CDR3 reads CASSLAWGPRQSSYNSPLHF. CDR3 bases: TGCGCCAGCAGCTTGGCCTGGGGGCCCCGACAGAGCTCCTATAATTCACCCCTCCACTTT.

Judged by abundance, this clone is medium-sized. The chain uses TRBV14 and TRBJ2-1, with D possibly being TRBD2 (5 bases). In germline, CDR1 is SGHDN, CDR2 FVKESK. The ends were cut back, 0 bases at V and 12 bases at J, with 9 bases in the middle. The CDR3 totals 12 residues. This CDR3 reads CASSQDRRWQFF. As DNA, the CDR3 is TGTGCCAGCAGCCAAGATCGGAGGTGGCAGTTCTTC.

This clone was seen just once. The chain carries TRBV5-5 and TRBJ2-3; 9 bases are shared with TRBD2. J gave up 4 bases and V 4 bases, and 10 bases lay outside the gene matches. CDR1 is SGHKS, CDR2 YYEKEE, per germline (reference sequence). The CDR3 spans 16 residues. The CDR3 coding sequence is TGTGCCAGCAGCCCCTGGGCGGGGGGGGTGGCAGATACGCAGTATTTT. It specifies CASSPWAGGVADTQYF.

The sample holds one count of this clone. The chain combines TRBV9 with TRBJ2-3, with D maybe TRBD2 (7 bases). V was cut by 3 bases and J by 0 bases, with 14 bases left in between. The germline CDR1 and CDR2 sequences are SGDLS and YYNGEE. The CDR3 length is 16 residues. CDR3 coding DNA: TGTGCCAGCAGCGGGACAGCGGGGAAAAGCACAGATACGCAGTATTTT. Its protein is CASSGTAGKSTDTQYF.

This clone is a singleton in its sample. The rearrangement uses TRBV29-1 and TRBJ1-1; the D is unclear. The germline CDR1 and CDR2 sequences are SQVTM and ANQGSEA. The V end was cut by 6 bases, the J end by 5 bases, with 13 bases between. This CDR3 is built from 12 residues. The CDR3 DNA reads TGCAGCGTCGACCTCGGAGGGACTGAAGCTTTCTTT. This encodes CSVDLGGTEAFF. The full variable domain, in which reference TRBV29-1 and TRBJ1-1 provide the parts outside the CDR3, is SAVISQKPSRDICQRGTSLTIQCQVDSQVTMMFWYRQQPGQSLTLIATANQGSEATYESGFVIDKFPISRPNLTFSTLTVSNMSPEDSSIYLCSVDLGGTEAFFGQGTRLTVV.

About this clone: One junction end does not reproduce the germline sequence, and a read error may be involved. The V call is TRBV5-1, the J call TRBJ2-2, with D perhaps matching TRBD2 (5 bases). This CDR3 is 13 amino acids long. Germline V gene data show CDR1 as SGHRS and CDR2 as YFSETQ. The CDR3 protein is CASSLEVAGELFF. The DNA for the CDR3 is TGCGCCAGCAGTTTGGAGGTAGCGGGGGAGCTGTTTTTT.

The chain is built from TRBV29-1 and TRBJ2-7; TRBD1 matches 7 bases. In germline, CDR1 is SQVTM, CDR2 ANQGSEA. V lost 5 bases, J lost 5 bases, and 12 bases stayed unmatched. The CDR3 spans 14 residues. CDR3 residues: CSVKRQGPENEQYF. For the CDR3, the DNA is TGCAGCGTTAAAAGACAGGGTCCTGAGAACGAGCAGTACTTC.

The rearrangement joins TRBV9 to TRBJ2-5; 11 bases are a match to TRBD1. Unmatched junction bases numbered 21, after V lost 3 bases and J lost 2 bases. Germline V lookup: CDR1 SGDLS, CDR2 YYNGEE. The CDR3 extends over 21 amino acids. The CDR3 spells CASSEFLDRGRLNWQQETQYF. CDR3 sequence (DNA): TGTGCCAGCAGCGAATTTTTGGACAGGGGGCGACTTAATTGGCAACAAGAGACCCAGTACTTC.

This sequence joins TRBV6-6 and TRBJ1-4; maybe TRBD1 (6 bases). Trimming left V 7 bases short and J 8 bases short, with 17 bases between. The CDR3 is 14 residues long. Germline CDR1 reads MNHNY; CDR2 reads SVGAGI (reference sequence). The CDR3 coding sequence is TGTGCCAGCAAGGCGGGGGGCTCGGGGGAAAAACTGTTTTTT. This encodes CASKAGGSGEKLFF.

The genes are TRBV9 and TRBJ1-2; TRBD1 agrees at 7 bases. The germline V gene has CDR1 SGDLS and CDR2 YYNGEE. With 3 bases clipped from V and 4 bases from J, the junction kept 9 bases outside the gene matches. The CDR3 extends over 15 amino acids. The CDR3 reads CASSAPLGQTYGYTF. Here the CDR3 DNA reads TGTGCCAGCAGCGCCCCACTGGGACAGACCTATGGCTACACCTTC.

This clone has only a few counts. The chain is built from TRBV11-3 and TRBJ1-6; D is undetermined. CDR1 and CDR2 (germline): SGHNT, YENEEA. The CDR3 length is 13 residues. With 0 bases removed from V and 7 bases from J, the gap between germline ends came to 4 bases. The CDR3 DNA reads TGTGCCAGCAGCTTAGATCGGAATTCACCCCTCCACTTT. Amino acid sequence: CASSLDRNSPLHF.

This clone came up once. This chain links TRBV5-6 with TRBJ1-2, with D possibly matching TRBD1 (5 bases). V was pared by 4 bases and J by 2 bases, with 18 bases between. The CDR3 totals 16 residues. CDR1 is SGHDT and CDR2 is YYEEEE in the germline V gene. CDR3 DNA sequence: TGTGCCAGCAGCACCCCGGAGGGAGGGGCGAACTATGGCTACACCTTC. Protein: CASSTPEGGANYGYTF.

The chain carries TRBV9 and TRBJ1-2, with TRBD1 matching 7 bases. Germline-derived CDR1 and CDR2 are SGDLS and YYNGEE. CDR3 length equals 15 residues. J gave up 5 bases and V 4 bases, and 11 bases lay outside the gene matches. CDR3 in DNA: TGTGCCAGCAGCCCCGGGACAGCTACACAGTATGGCTACACCTTC. This gives the protein CASSPGTATQYGYTF.

This clone was detected only once. The genes are TRBV5-4 and TRBJ1-1, with TRBD1 as a possible D gene (6 bases). This CDR3 spans 12 amino acids. Germline lookup yields CDR1 SGHNT and CDR2 YYREEE (reference sequence). V lost 4 bases and J 8 bases, leaving 12 bases between the germline ends. The CDR3 region has the DNA TGTGCCAGCAGCGCCGGACAGATCGAAGCTTTCTTT. Encoded protein: CASSAGQIEAFF.

The chain links TRBV7-2 to TRBJ2-7, with 9 bases lining up with TRBD1. The V segment lost 4 bases and the J segment 6 bases; nucleotides outside the gene matches: 10. Looked up from germline, CDR1 is SGHTA and CDR2 is FQGNSA. The CDR3 spans 15 residues. CDR3 bases: TGTGCCAGCAGCTCTCACAGGGGGCGCGAAGGCGAGCAGTACTTC. Encoded protein: CASSSHRGREGEQYF.